Listed below are T cell receptor beta chains from one sample, sequenced in a study of a mutant IDH1 vaccine in newly diagnosed glioma. No antigen has been identified for these receptors. Produced via immunoSEQ multiplex PCR; TCRdb's table is partial and in-frame only. The sample holds approximately 45,000 clones, roughly 92% seen once. This specimen consisted of PBMCs, obtained from a glioma patient whose treatment included an IDH1 peptide vaccine. The source of these receptors is a man between 45 and 60 years old with glioma. Both conserved end residues are part of each CDR3. Each record gives: D gene, V gene, J gene, clone size, CDR3 protein, CDR3 DNA. The D gene is left open where the match is weak. Size is omitted from some rows. Given values are once, few, many or a class for expanded clones.

TRBD1	TRBV6-1	TRBJ1-5	-	CASSGGTGGVQPQHF	TGTGCCAGCAGTGGGGGGACAGGGGGCGTTCAGCCCCAGCATTTT
-	TRBV2	TRBJ1-3	-	CASSEALTGSGNTIYF	TGTGCCAGCAGTGAAGCTCTTACAGGTTCTGGAAACACCATATATTTT
-	TRBV5-6	TRBJ2-3	-	CASSLGGVSDTQYF	TGTGCCAGCAGCTTGGGAGGGGTTTCAGATACGCAGTATTTT
-	TRBV4-1	TRBJ1-2	-	CANSQDAIANYGYTF	TGCGCCAACAGCCAAGATGCCATAGCTAACTATGGCTACACCTTC
-	TRBV6-1	TRBJ1-2	-	CASSGGGIFLANYGYTF	TGTGCCAGCAGTGGAGGGGGGATCTTCTTAGCTAACTATGGCTACACCTTC
-	TRBV27	TRBJ2-7	-	CASSFDLGNEQYF	TGTGCCAGCAGTTTTGACCTTGGAAACGAGCAGTACTTC
-	TRBV10-3	TRBJ2-3	-	CAISDLDTQYF	TGTGCCATCAGTGACCTGGATACGCAGTATTTT
-	TRBV5-1	TRBJ1-1	-	CASSRDLEAGNIEAFF	TGCGCCAGCAGCCGGGACCTTGAGGCAGGGAACATTGAAGCTTTCTTT
TRBD1	TRBV10-3	TRBJ2-1	-	CAISARDSHYNEQFF	TGTGCCATCAGTGCCAGGGACAGCCACTACAATGAGCAGTTCTTC
TRBD1	TRBV9	TRBJ2-7	-	CASSGGTGGSQVRQDEQYF	TGTGCCAGCAGCGGCGGGACAGGGGGCTCCCAGGTCCGTCAGGACGAGCAGTACTTC
TRBD1	TRBV6-5	TRBJ2-1	-	CASRRGQGGYNEQFF	TGTGCCAGCAGGCGCGGACAGGGAGGATACAATGAGCAGTTCTTC
TRBD1	TRBV2	TRBJ1-1	-	CATGTGWFGEAFF	TGTGCCACCGGGACAGGGTGGTTCGGTGAAGCTTTCTTT
-	TRBV6-5	TRBJ1-1	-	CASRLGRFRTEAFF	TGTGCCAGCAGACTCGGGAGGTTCAGAACTGAAGCTTTCTTT
-	TRBV7-9	TRBJ2-7	-	CASSPPGSYEQYF	TGTGCCAGCAGCCCCCCCGGCTCCTACGAGCAGTACTTC
TRBD2	TRBV25-1	TRBJ2-1	few	CASSATRDYQVF	TGTGCCAGCAGTGCGACCCGGGACTACCAGGTCTTC
-	TRBV7-9	TRBJ2-1	-	CASSPRRGRSSYNEQFF	TGTGCCAGCAGCCCCCGGAGGGGGCGGAGCTCCTACAATGAGCAGTTCTTC
TRBD2	TRBV6-1	TRBJ2-3	-	CASSVGLTSGSTDTQYF	TGTGCCAGCAGTGTAGGTCTGACTAGCGGGAGTACAGATACGCAGTATTTT
TRBD1	TRBV5-5	TRBJ2-2	-	CASSLRQGSTGELFF	TGTGCCAGCAGCTTGAGACAGGGGAGTACCGGGGAGCTGTTTTTT
TRBD2	TRBV27	TRBJ2-7	-	CASSPALAGFYEQYF	TGTGCCAGCAGTCCTGCACTAGCGGGGTTCTACGAGCAGTACTTC
TRBD2	TRBV11-3	TRBJ2-3	-	CASSLVAGALADTQYF	TGTGCCAGCAGCTTAGTGGCGGGAGCGCTGGCGGATACGCAGTATTTT
TRBD2	TRBV7-9	TRBJ2-1	-	CASSSTRSGNGQFF	TGTGCCAGCAGCTCGACCCGTAGCGGGAACGGTCAGTTCTTC
-	TRBV11-2	TRBJ2-5	-	CASSFRVSETQYF	TGTGCCAGCAGCTTCCGGGTTTCGGAGACCCAGTACTTC
TRBD1	TRBV19	TRBJ2-5	once	CASSIRGGPVQETQYF	TGTGCCAGTAGTATCAGAGGGGGCCCGGTACAAGAGACCCAGTACTTC
-	TRBV4-1	TRBJ1-1	-	CASNQDEDTEAFF	TGCGCCAGCAACCAAGATGAGGACACTGAAGCTTTCTTT
-	TRBV4-3	TRBJ2-3	-	CASSQDNVRSSKHTQYF	TGCGCCAGCAGCCAAGATAATGTACGGAGCTCCAAGCATACGCAGTATTTT
-	TRBV6-1	TRBJ1-6	-	CATALTANNSPLHF	TGTGCCACGGCTCTGACAGCTAATAATTCACCCCTCCACTTT
-	TRBV5-6	TRBJ2-7	-	CASSFVGTEYEQYF	TGTGCCAGCAGCTTCGTCGGAACAGAATACGAGCAGTACTTC
-	TRBV5-6	TRBJ2-5	-	CASTQGPSEETQYF	TGTGCCAGCACCCAGGGGCCATCTGAAGAGACCCAGTACTTC
TRBD2	TRBV9	TRBJ2-2	-	CASSVSEWTSALNTGELFF	TGTGCCAGCAGCGTCTCAGAATGGACTAGCGCCTTGAACACCGGGGAGCTGTTTTTT
-	TRBV27	TRBJ1-2	once	CASGPSDGYTF	TGTGCCAGCGGTCCCTCTGATGGCTACACCTTC
TRBD1	TRBV4-3	TRBJ1-6	-	CASSQVQGAVGSPLHF	TGCGCCAGCAGCCAGGTACAGGGGGCTGTCGGTTCACCCCTCCACTTT
TRBD1	TRBV7-8	TRBJ2-7	-	CASSTGTAYYEQYF	TGTGCCAGCAGCACCGGGACAGCTTACTACGAGCAGTACTTC
-	TRBV20-1	TRBJ1-5	-	CSAGIKPQHF	TGCAGTGCTGGAATTAAACCCCAGCATTTT
-	TRBV6-6	TRBJ1-1	once	CASSPTTRNTEAFF	TGTGCCAGCAGTCCTACAACGAGGAACACTGAAGCTTTCTTT
TRBD2	TRBV11-2	TRBJ2-7	-	CASNKGRGGYEQYF	TGTGCCAGCAATAAAGGGCGGGGGGGCTACGAGCAGTACTTC
TRBD1	TRBV10-2	TRBJ1-5	-	CASSESARGRGRSNQPQHF	TGCGCCAGCAGTGAGTCGGCCAGGGGGCGCGGGAGAAGCAATCAGCCCCAGCATTTT
-	TRBV9	TRBJ2-2	-	CASSVFLGSGELFF	TGTGCCAGCAGCGTATTCCTGGGCTCCGGGGAGCTGTTTTTT
TRBD1	TRBV28	TRBJ1-5	-	CASSLADRGPNQPQHF	TGTGCCAGCAGTTTAGCGGACAGGGGGCCGAATCAGCCCCAGCATTTT
TRBD1	TRBV7-3	TRBJ1-2	-	CASLGRGRLSGYTF	TGTGCCAGCCTAGGTAGGGGGCGCTTATCTGGCTACACCTTC
-	TRBV19	TRBJ2-7	-	CASSIGGLDEQYF	TGTGCCAGTAGTATTGGAGGGCTCGACGAGCAGTACTTC
TRBD1	TRBV5-4	TRBJ2-5	-	CASSLRQGVGGETQYF	TGTGCCAGCAGCTTAAGACAGGGGGTAGGGGGAGAGACCCAGTACTTC
TRBD2	TRBV2	TRBJ2-7	-	CASSEPSGSREQYF	TGTGCCAGCAGTGAGCCTAGCGGGAGTCGGGAGCAGTACTTC
-	TRBV9	TRBJ2-5	-	CASSVRGVGETQYF	TGTGCCAGCAGCGTGAGGGGCGTAGGAGAGACCCAGTACTTC
TRBD1	TRBV7-9	TRBJ2-3	-	CASSLGQGSYTQYF	TGTGCCAGCAGCTTAGGACAGGGATCATATACGCAGTATTTT
TRBD2	TRBV7-8	TRBJ2-7	-	CASSSPRGRGEDEQYF	TGTGCCAGCAGCTCGCCAAGAGGGCGGGGGGAAGACGAGCAGTACTTC
-	TRBV5-6	TRBJ2-5	-	CASSKEETQYF	TGTGCCAGCAGCAAAGAAGAGACCCAGTACTTC
-	TRBV15	TRBJ2-7	-	CATSRDGPYEQYF	TGTGCCACCAGCAGAGACGGACCCTACGAGCAGTACTTC
-	TRBV4-2	TRBJ2-1	once	CASSQEARRENYNEQFF	TGTGCCAGCAGCCAAGAGGCTAGGAGGGAGAATTACAATGAGCAGTTCTTC
TRBD1	TRBV4-1	TRBJ1-3	-	CASSHALDRRTGNTIYF	TGCGCCAGCAGCCACGCACTGGACAGGAGGACTGGAAACACCATATATTTT
-	TRBV15	TRBJ2-1	once	CATKQGSYNEQFF	TGTGCCACCAAGCAGGGGTCCTACAATGAGCAGTTCTTC
TRBD1	TRBV5-6	TRBJ1-5	-	CASSPPRDRGPESNQPQHF	TGTGCCAGCAGCCCCCCCCGCGACAGGGGGCCCGAGAGCAATCAGCCCCAGCATTTT
-	TRBV19	TRBJ2-1	-	CASSFSRSSYNEQFF	TGTGCCAGTAGTTTTAGCAGGAGCTCCTACAATGAGCAGTTCTTC
TRBD2	TRBV6-4	TRBJ2-3	few	CASSSGGSTDTQYF	TGTGCCAGCTCTAGCGGGGGAAGCACAGATACGCAGTATTTT
TRBD2	TRBV7-2	TRBJ2-3	-	CASSLKRGGDTQYF	TGTGCCAGCAGCTTAAAGCGGGGAGGGGATACGCAGTATTTT
TRBD2	TRBV27	TRBJ2-2	-	CASTQRHTSGGAFGELFF	TGTGCCAGCACCCAGCGCCATACTAGCGGGGGGGCCTTCGGGGAGCTGTTTTTT
-	TRBV5-1	TRBJ2-1	-	CASSFRGANEQFF	TGCGCCAGCAGCTTTAGGGGGGCTAATGAGCAGTTCTTC
-	TRBV30	TRBJ2-7	-	CAWSVLSGEYEQYF	TGTGCCTGGAGTGTTCTAAGCGGAGAATACGAGCAGTACTTC
TRBD1	TRBV5-4	TRBJ1-1	-	CASSLRDSEAFF	TGTGCCAGCAGCCTAAGGGACAGTGAAGCTTTCTTT
TRBD1	TRBV4-1	TRBJ2-3	-	CASSLDPSRGSHLDTQYF	TGCGCCAGCAGCTTAGACCCTTCCAGGGGGTCCCACCTAGATACGCAGTATTTT